Presented here are 5 T cell receptor beta chains from one specimen sequenced in a study of OX40 agonist ivuxolimab in advanced cancers. Sequencing was performed with immunoSEQ multiplex PCR; in TCRdb, only in-frame clones are kept and a portion is missing. The sample lists around 26,000 clones, around 75% seen once, with about 15% in the top ten. Sample: CD4+ or CD8+ T cells sorted from blood, taken in a trial of the OX40 agonist ivuxolimab. The origin of the receptors is an adult with an advanced solid tumor such as melanoma, head and neck, liver or kidney cancer.

The rearrangement uses TRBV7-5 and TRBJ1-1. TRBV7-5 is shown as a pseudogene. CDR3 length: 16 amino acids. CDR3 sequence reads: CVRSPLEGLEATEAFF. CDR3 nucleotides: TGTGTCAGAAGCCCTTTGGAGGGATTGGAAGCCACTGAAGCTTTCTTT.

Regarding this clone: Relative to the germline gene, one junction end is altered; a read error may explain this. The V call is TRBV20-1, the J call TRBJ2-3; D is unresolved. The germline V gene encodes CDR1 DFQATT and CDR2 SNEGSKA (reference sequence). This CDR3 spans 11 amino acids. CDR3 nucleotide sequence: TGCAGTGCTTTACGCACAGATACGCTGTATTTT. Its translation is CSALRTDTLYF.

This chain links TRBV5-1 with TRBJ2-7; D not certain. In germline, CDR1 is SGHRS, CDR2 YFSETQ. The V gene lost 0 bases and the J gene lost 3 bases, with 7 bases spanning the gap. The length of the CDR3 is 13 residues. CDR3 loop: CASSLEWNYEQYF. The CDR3, as DNA: TGCGCCAGCAGCTTGGAATGGAACTACGAGCAGTACTTC.

This chain joins TRBV5-1 and TRBJ2-7; D is undetermined. The CDR3 runs 12 residues. Per the germline V gene, CDR1 is SGHRS and CDR2 is YFSETQ. The V gene lost 1 base and the J gene lost 3 bases, with 5 bases spanning the gap. Here the CDR3 DNA reads TGCGCCAGCAGCTTGTCGGTCTACGAGCAGTACTTC. Amino acid sequence: CASSLSVYEQYF.

V is TRBV11-1 and J is TRBJ2-1; D is perhaps TRBD1 (6 bases). Germline loops: CDR1 SGHAT, CDR2 FQDESV (reference sequence). CDR3 length: 17 residues. With 4 bases removed from V and 3 bases from J, the gap between germline ends came to 19 bases. CDR3 sequence (DNA): TGTGCCAGCAGCTGGGGTGAATTCGGACAGTTCTACAATGAGCAGTTCTTC. Its translation: CASSWGEFGQFYNEQFF.